This passage covers 29 T cell receptor beta chains from one sample sequenced in a study of blood T cells in healthy people across ages. Using a J-beta primer mix together with a sample-barcoded 5' primer, a second PCR was run for roughly 7 to 11 cycles. TCRdb re-called the 5' RACE reads through MiXCR, storing one row per CDR3 protein. The profile covers hundreds of thousands of distinct CDR3 sequences, with approximately 52% appearing a single time and about 14% taken by the ten largest. Sequencing was carried out using blood. Source of these receptors: a woman of 80 years or more in good health.

This clonotype was counted at least ten times. The DNA for the CDR3 is TGCAGTGCAAGGACAGGGGGCAATCAGCCCCAGCATTTT. Its protein product is CSARTGGNQPQHF. The chain links TRBV20-1 to TRBJ1-5; 9 nucleotides match TRBD1. The CDR3 runs 13 residues. Germline V gives CDR1 DFQATT, CDR2 SNEGSKA (reference sequence). J gave up 2 bases and V 6 bases, and 2 bases lay outside the gene matches.

Only a few counts were recorded for this clonotype. The chain has TRBV3-1 and TRBJ2-4; D assignment may be TRBD1 or TRBD2 (5 bases each). Deletions cut 0 bases from V and 2 bases from J, with 11 bases between. Germline CDR1 reads LGHDT; CDR2 reads YNNKEL (reference sequence). The CDR3 runs to 16 residues. CDR3 bases: TGTGCCAGCAGCCAAGAAGAGGGGTTAACCAAAAACATTCAGTACTTC. This codes for CASSQEEGLTKNIQYF.

Concerning this clonotype itself: The junction departs from germline at one end; a sequencing error may be responsible. The chain combines TRBV6-1 with TRBJ1-1; possibly TRBD1 for D (5 bases). The CDR3 consists of 12 residues. The germline V gene encodes CDR1 MNHNS and CDR2 SASEGT. The CDR3 reads CASSEQGTKAFF. In DNA form, the CDR3 reads TGTGCCAGCAGTGAGCAGGGCACTAAAGCTTTCTTT.

The rearrangement joins TRBV15 to TRBJ2-7; D unclear. The V gene's germline CDR1 is LNHNV and CDR2 YYDKDF (reference sequence). Deletions cut 6 bases from V and 2 bases from J, with 11 bases between. The CDR3 is 13 residues long. CDR3 coding DNA: TGTGCCACCAGGAAACAGCGAACCTACGAGCAGTACTTC. As protein: CATRKQRTYEQYF.

The V gene is TRBV4-2, the J gene TRBJ2-3; D possibly uses TRBD1 or TRBD2 (5 bases each). V was clipped by 3 bases and J by 4 bases, with 17 bases between them. Per the germline V gene, CDR1 is LGHNA and CDR2 is YNFKEQ. This CDR3 spans 16 amino acids. The CDR3 reads CASSHGVGPLADTQYF. The CDR3 DNA reads TGTGCCAGCAGCCATGGGGTGGGACCGTTGGCAGATACGCAGTATTTT.

This clonotype was seen a few times. V is TRBV20-1 and J is TRBJ1-1, with D unclear. CDR3 length: 14 residues. Deletions cut 5 bases from V and 0 bases from J, with 13 bases between. Germline V lookup: CDR1 DFQATT, CDR2 SNEGSKA (reference sequence). CDR3 region: CSASTGIVNTEAFF. The CDR3, as DNA: TGCAGTGCTTCTACCGGGATAGTGAACACTGAAGCTTTCTTT.

Remarks on this clonotype: Just one base apart from a much larger clone, this may be a read error. The chain joins TRBV9 to TRBJ1-6; D gene uncertain. Trimming removed 7 bases at V and 8 bases at J, with 19 bases between. The germline V gene encodes CDR1 SGDLS and CDR2 YYNGEE. The CDR3 contains 15 residues. The CDR3 protein is CASGARPRTDSPLHF. CDR3 nucleotides: TGTGCCAGCGGCGCCCGACCCAGGACGGATTCACCCCTCCACTTT.

The sample holds many counts of this clonotype. The chain uses TRBV7-9 and TRBJ2-1; a weak D match, TRBD2 (6 bases). The germline V gene encodes CDR1 SEHNR and CDR2 FQNEAQ (reference sequence). This CDR3 region has 16 residues. Trimming removed 0 bases at V and 0 bases at J, with 9 bases between. The CDR3 nucleotides read TGTGCCAGCAGCTTAGCGGTTAGCGGCTCCTACAATGAGCAGTTCTTC. This sequence encodes CASSLAVSGSYNEQFF.

The V gene is TRBV28, the J gene TRBJ2-1; D is possibly TRBD1 or TRBD2 (5 bases each). CDR1 is MDHEN and CDR2 is SYDVKM in the germline V gene. V lost 1 base and J lost 3, with 13 bases in between. This CDR3 spans 16 amino acids. CDR3 nucleotides: TGTGCCAGCAGTTTATTGGCAGGGAGAGGCTACAATGAGCAGTTCTTC. This translates into CASSLLAGRGYNEQFF.

The genes are TRBV20-1 and TRBJ1-1; D remains ambiguous. V lost 1 base and J lost 9, with 12 bases in between. This CDR3 contains 12 residues. Germline loops: CDR1 DFQATT, CDR2 SNEGSKA (reference sequence). CDR3 protein: CSARVVDLKAFF. The DNA of the CDR3 is TGCAGTGCTAGAGTAGTTGACCTGAAAGCTTTCTTT.

DNA of the CDR3: TGCAGTGCTAGAGTTCCGGGATCTAAAAACATTCAGTACTTC. This translates into CSARVPGSKNIQYF. The chain couples TRBV20-1 to TRBJ2-4, with D maybe TRBD2 (5 bases). CDR3 length: 14 residues. The V and J ends lost 1 base and 4 bases respectively, with 11 bases between them. Germline loops: CDR1 DFQATT, CDR2 SNEGSKA (reference sequence).

J is TRBJ1-2 and V is TRBV7-2; the D gene is possibly TRBD1 (5 bases). The ends were cut back, 5 bases at V and 4 bases at J, with 14 bases in the middle. Germline V CDR1 and CDR2: SGHTA, FQGNSA. This CDR3 spans 14 amino acids. The CDR3 here is CASSQPIGTYGYTF. The CDR3 nucleotides are TGTGCCAGCAGCCAACCCATCGGGACCTATGGCTACACCTTC.

This clonotype was seen at least ten times. The chain links TRBV5-1 to TRBJ2-1; D gene unclear. Trimming cost V 4 bases and J 2 bases, with 13 bases left between them. Per the germline V gene, CDR1 is SGHRS and CDR2 is YFSETQ. This CDR3 contains 15 residues. The CDR3 spells CASSPAFGAYNEQFF. The CDR3, as DNA: TGCGCCAGCAGCCCCGCTTTTGGGGCCTACAATGAGCAGTTCTTC.

The sample holds a few counts of this clonotype. The rearrangement joins TRBV5-1 to TRBJ2-2, with TRBD1 identical over 9 bases. With 8 bases clipped from V and 0 bases from J, the junction kept 5 bases outside the gene matches. CDR3 length: 15 residues. Germline V CDR1 and CDR2: SGHRS, YFSETQ. CDR3 DNA: TGCGCCAGTGGACAGGGGATCGCGAACACCGGGGAGCTGTTTTTT. It yields the protein CASGQGIANTGELFF.

This clonotype has ten or more counts. V and J are TRBV12-3 or TRBV12-4 and TRBJ2-3, with a weak D call TRBD2 (6 bases). CDR3 length: 17 residues. The V end lost 6 bases, the J end lost 5 bases, and 24 bases lay between the germline ends. The CDR3 here is CASRGASLGRGRDTQYF. In nucleotides, the CDR3 is TGTGCCAGCAGAGGTGCTTCCCTAGGGCGGGGTAGAGATACGCAGTATTTT.

This clonotype appeared once. A much larger clonotype is one base distant, so this may be a read error. The rearrangement links TRBV12-3 or TRBV12-4 to TRBJ2-1; 9 nucleotides align to TRBD2. The CDR3 length is 15 residues. CDR3 in DNA: TGTGCCAGCGGTCCCCGGGGAGCGGGAGGAAATGCGCAGTTCTTC. It encodes CASGPRGAGGNAQFF.

The V gene is TRBV5-5, the J gene TRBJ2-6, with 7 nucleotides matching TRBD1. CDR3 length: 18 amino acids. V lost 4 bases to trimming and J lost 0 bases; unmatched junction nucleotides: 10. Germline values: CDR1 SGHKS, CDR2 YYEKEE (reference sequence). Written as DNA, the CDR3 is TGTGCCAGCAGCCGAGGGACAGACCTTAGCTCTGGGGCCAACGTCCTGACTTTC. Protein product: CASSRGTDLSSGANVLTF.

The CDR3 protein is CASSRQGRYRELFF. CDR3 DNA: TGTGCCAGCAGCCGACAGGGAAGGTACCGGGAGCTGTTTTTT. The chain couples TRBV3-1 to TRBJ2-2, with 7 bases identical to TRBD1. CDR3 length: 14 residues. The V gene's germline CDR1 is LGHDT and CDR2 YNNKEL (reference sequence). V gave up 4 bases and J gave up 9 bases; unmatched junction bases: 8.

This chain connects TRBV7-3 to TRBJ2-2; D unclear. The CDR3 is 16 residues long. The germline V and J ends were trimmed by 5 bases and 1 base, with 14 bases remaining between them. CDR1 and CDR2 from the germline V gene are SGHTA and FQGTGA. This CDR3 is CASSQADLRNTGELFF. The CDR3, as DNA: TGTGCCAGCAGCCAAGCAGACCTCAGGAACACCGGGGAGCTGTTTTTT.

Worth noting for this clonotype: Germline is not matched at one junction end, which may reflect a read error. This sequence joins TRBV12-3 or TRBV12-4 and TRBJ1-1; D may be TRBD1 (6 bases). This CDR3 is built from 15 residues. This CDR3 is CTSSLEGGPGSEAFF. CDR3 DNA sequence: TGTACCAGCAGTTTAGAGGGGGGGCCAGGTTCTGAAGCTTTCTTT.

The rearrangement links TRBV20-1 to TRBJ1-6; 7 bases are a match to TRBD1. The germline CDR1 and CDR2 sequences are DFQATT and SNEGSKA (reference sequence). The CDR3 contains 13 residues. V gave up 5 bases and J gave up 7 bases; unmatched junction bases: 5. This CDR3 is CSAHRGGNSPLHF. The CDR3 nucleotides read TGCAGTGCTCACAGGGGTGGCAATTCACCCCTCCACTTT.

This clonotype was observed at least ten times. The chain links TRBV7-3 to TRBJ2-7; no reliable D call. The length of the CDR3 is 13 residues. Germline lookup yields CDR1 SGHTA and CDR2 FQGTGA. V lost 1 base, J lost 6 bases, and 10 bases lay in between. The CDR3 region has the DNA TGTGCCAGCAGCTTAATCCCTCTGGGCGAGCAGTACTTC. Protein sequence: CASSLIPLGEQYF.

The J gene is TRBJ2-1, the V gene TRBV29-1; 8 bases match TRBD1. Per the germline V gene, CDR1 is SQVTM and CDR2 is ANQGSEA. The CDR3 is made up of 12 amino acids. V lost 5 bases and J lost 7; bases outside the gene matches: 4. As DNA, the CDR3 is TGCAGCGTTCGACAGGGGAGGAATGAGCAGTTCTTC. Translating gives CSVRQGRNEQFF.

The rearrangement links TRBV7-8 to TRBJ1-6, with 7 bases aligning to TRBD1. This CDR3 spans 15 amino acids. The V gene end was trimmed by 5 bases and the J gene end by 2 bases; junction bases not matched to a gene: 3. The germline gives CDR1 SGHVS, CDR2 FQNEAQ. The CDR3 DNA sequence: TGTGCCAGCAGCCAAGGACAGGCCTATAATTCACCCCTCCACTTT. Translation: CASSQGQAYNSPLHF.

This clonotype was seen a single time. The chain uses TRBV7-4 and TRBJ1-2, with D possibly TRBD1 on 5 matching bases. Trimming cost V 4 bases and J 5 bases, with 14 bases left between them. Germline CDR1 is SGHVT and CDR2 is SQSDAQ. CDR3 length: 14 amino acids. DNA of the CDR3: TGTGCCAGCAGCTCGACCAGGGATGGGTATGGCTACACCTTC. Amino acid sequence: CASSSTRDGYGYTF. The variable domain in full, completed from reference TRBV7-4 and TRBJ1-2, reads GAGVSQSPRYKVAKRGRDVALRCDSISGHVTLYWYRQTLGQGSEVLTYSQSDAQRDKSGRPSGRFSAERPERSVSTLKIQRTEQGDSAVYLCASSSTRDGYGYTFGSGTRLTVV.

This clonotype has at least ten counts. This chain links TRBV2 with TRBJ2-5, with TRBD1 identical over 9 bases. The J call may not be correct, given that the DNA end is closer to TRBJ2-7. The CDR3 has 15 residues. Germline lookup yields CDR1 SNHLY and CDR2 FYNNEI. The CDR3 is CASSELGTGLLEQYF. The DNA for the CDR3 is TGTGCCAGCAGTGAATTGGGGACAGGGCTTCTCGAGCAGTACTTC.

V gene TRBV6-2 or TRBV6-3 combines with J gene TRBJ2-1; 10 bases line up with TRBD2. The length of the CDR3 is 17 residues. CDR1 MNHEY and CDR2 SVGEGT come from the germline V gene. Unmatched junction bases numbered 10, after V lost 0 bases and J lost 8 bases. Here the CDR3 DNA reads TGTGCCAGCAGTTACTCGCGGACTAGCGGTTTGAGCGATGAGCAGTTCTTC. Its protein product is CASSYSRTSGLSDEQFF.

The chain couples TRBV7-2 to TRBJ2-5; a weak D match, TRBD2 (5 bases). The end of the DNA is better explained by TRBJ2-7, so the J call may be wrong. The CDR3 loop spans 15 amino acids. Per the germline V gene, CDR1 is SGHTA and CDR2 is FQGNSA. Here the CDR3 DNA reads TGTGCCAGCAGCTTAGTTAGGCCGGGAACCTACGAGCAGTACTTC. This codes for CASSLVRPGTYEQYF.

The chain links TRBV30 to TRBJ1-6, with 8 bases matching TRBD1. Trimming cost V 0 bases and J 8 bases; bases outside gene matches: 3. In germline, CDR1 is GTSNPN, CDR2 SVGIG (reference sequence). CDR3 size: 14 residues. CDR3 sequence: CAWSVSRGHSPLHF. The CDR3 nucleotides read TGTGCCTGGAGTGTAAGCAGGGGGCATTCACCCCTCCACTTT.